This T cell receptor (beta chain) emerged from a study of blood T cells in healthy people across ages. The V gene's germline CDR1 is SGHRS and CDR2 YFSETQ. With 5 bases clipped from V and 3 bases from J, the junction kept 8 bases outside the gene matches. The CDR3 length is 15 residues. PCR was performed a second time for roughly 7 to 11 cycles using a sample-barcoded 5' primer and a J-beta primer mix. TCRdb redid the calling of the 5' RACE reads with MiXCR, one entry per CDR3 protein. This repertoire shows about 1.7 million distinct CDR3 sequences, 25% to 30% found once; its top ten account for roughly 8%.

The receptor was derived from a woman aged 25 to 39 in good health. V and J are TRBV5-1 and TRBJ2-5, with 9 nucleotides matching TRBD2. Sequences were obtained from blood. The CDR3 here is CASRGQAGGEETQYF. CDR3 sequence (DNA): TGCGCCAGCAGAGGTCAAGCGGGAGGAGAAGAGACCCAGTACTTC.